This TCR beta chain appears in the sequencing data of a study of CD8 T cells in ankylosing spondylitis. Study observations and caveats: Earlier studies detected some motif variants in reactive arthritis synovial fluid and blood. Typical of ankylosing spondylitis blood, it appeared, was a TCR beta motif of under 10 highly homologous variants.

Comment on this clonotype: What it binds is unknown.

Making use of molecular barcodes, quantitative 5'-RACE generated TCR beta libraries. In TCRdb, the 5' RACE reads were re-called with MiXCR into one record per CDR3 protein. The table has 130,000 to 150,000 distinct CDR3 sequences, roughly 8.4% seen once. The CDR3 is made up of 15 amino acids. Trimming took off 3 bases at V and 4 bases at J, with 13 bases between the two ends. This clonotype was obtained from a male donor with ankylosing spondylitis. The chain has TRBV12-3 or TRBV12-4 and TRBJ1-5; D is unresolved. The material sequenced was synovial fluid, either unsorted or a sorted T cell fraction (not recorded which). The CDR3 coding sequence is TGTGCCAGCAGTTTCAGTCTTAATGGAAATCAGCCCCAGCATTTT. Translation: CASSFSLNGNQPQHF.